One TCR beta chain is described in this entry. Its matching antigen is unknown. The sample belongs to a study of shared clonotypes between healthy human individuals. Germline CDR1 MNHNY, CDR2 SVGAGI (reference sequence). V gave up 5 bases and J gave up 0 bases, with 13 bases separating them. The CDR3 runs to 15 residues. Findings of the study overall: A generally larger estimated richness was seen in naive subsets than in memory subsets.

Every subset's genomic DNA went evenly onto several immunoSEQ plates. Assay: immunoSEQ multiplex PCR; the TCRdb copy retains only in-frame clones and omits some. The table records roughly 2 million clones, over 85% of them present only once. CD45RA-negative memory and CD45RA+ naive subsets were split from the CD4+ cells. The chain joins TRBV6-6 to TRBJ1-2; D remains unclear. This sequence was found in a man aged 18 to 29 in good health. Sequencing was done on a sample of naive CD4+ T cells sorted from blood. Stated subset: CD45RA+ positively selected. The CDR3 DNA is TGTGCCAGCAGTCTCATTCGCGACGCTAACTATGGCTACACCTTC. Its protein is CASSLIRDANYGYTF.